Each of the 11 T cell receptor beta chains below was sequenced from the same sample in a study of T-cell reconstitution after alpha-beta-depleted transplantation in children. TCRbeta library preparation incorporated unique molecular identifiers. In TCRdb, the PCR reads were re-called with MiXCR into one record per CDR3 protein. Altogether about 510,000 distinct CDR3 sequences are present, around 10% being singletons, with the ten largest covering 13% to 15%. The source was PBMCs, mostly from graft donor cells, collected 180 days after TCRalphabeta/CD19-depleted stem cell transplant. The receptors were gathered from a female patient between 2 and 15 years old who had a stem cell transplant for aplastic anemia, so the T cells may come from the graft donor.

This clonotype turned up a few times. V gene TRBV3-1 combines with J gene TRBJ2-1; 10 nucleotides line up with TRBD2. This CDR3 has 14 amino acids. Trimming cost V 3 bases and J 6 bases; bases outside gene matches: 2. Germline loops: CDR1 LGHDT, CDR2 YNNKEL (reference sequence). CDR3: CASSQGLASNEQFF. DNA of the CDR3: TGTGCCAGCAGCCAGGGACTAGCGAGCAATGAGCAGTTCTTC.

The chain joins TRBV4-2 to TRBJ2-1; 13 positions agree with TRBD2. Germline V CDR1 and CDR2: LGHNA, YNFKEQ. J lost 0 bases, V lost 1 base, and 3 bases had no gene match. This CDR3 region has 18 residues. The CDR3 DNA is TGTGCCAGCAGCCAAGGTACTAGCGGGAGGGTCTCCTACAATGAGCAGTTCTTC. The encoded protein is CASSQGTSGRVSYNEQFF.

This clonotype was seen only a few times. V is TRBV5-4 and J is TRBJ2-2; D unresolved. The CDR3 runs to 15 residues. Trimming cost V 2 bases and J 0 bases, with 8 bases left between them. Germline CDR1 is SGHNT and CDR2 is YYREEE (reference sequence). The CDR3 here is CASSFMGSNTGELFF. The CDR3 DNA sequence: TGTGCCAGCAGCTTCATGGGATCGAACACCGGGGAGCTGTTTTTT.

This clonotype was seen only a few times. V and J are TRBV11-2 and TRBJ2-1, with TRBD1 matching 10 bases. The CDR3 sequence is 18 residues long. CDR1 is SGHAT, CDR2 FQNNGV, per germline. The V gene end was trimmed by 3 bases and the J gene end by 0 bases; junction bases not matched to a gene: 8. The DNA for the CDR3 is TGTGCCAGCAGCTTTGGGCCGGGACAGGGGCTCTCCTACAATGAGCAGTTCTTC. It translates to CASSFGPGQGLSYNEQFF.

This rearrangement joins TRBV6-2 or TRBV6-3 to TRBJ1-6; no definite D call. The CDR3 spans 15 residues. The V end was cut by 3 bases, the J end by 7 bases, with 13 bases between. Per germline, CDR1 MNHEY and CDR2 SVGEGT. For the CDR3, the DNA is TGTGCCAGCAGTTATACGCGGAGAACGAATTCACCCCTCCACTTT. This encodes CASSYTRRTNSPLHF.

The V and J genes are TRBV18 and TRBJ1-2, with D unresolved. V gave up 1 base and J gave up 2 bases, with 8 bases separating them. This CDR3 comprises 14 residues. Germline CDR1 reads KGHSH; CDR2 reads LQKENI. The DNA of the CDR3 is TGTGCCAGCTCACCACGGGCCAAGAACTATGGCTACACCTTC. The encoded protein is CASSPRAKNYGYTF.

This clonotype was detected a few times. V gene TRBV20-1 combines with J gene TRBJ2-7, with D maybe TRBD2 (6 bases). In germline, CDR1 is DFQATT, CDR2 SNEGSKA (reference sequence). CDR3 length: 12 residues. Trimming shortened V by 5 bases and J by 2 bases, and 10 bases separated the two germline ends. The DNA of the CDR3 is TGCAGTGCTGGTGGGGAGGCCTACGAGCAGTACTTC. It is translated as CSAGGEAYEQYF.

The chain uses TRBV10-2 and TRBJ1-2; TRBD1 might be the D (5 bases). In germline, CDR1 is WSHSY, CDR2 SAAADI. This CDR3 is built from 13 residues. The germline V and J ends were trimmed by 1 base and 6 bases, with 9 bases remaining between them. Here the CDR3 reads CASSEWDGDGYTF. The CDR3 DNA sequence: TGCGCCAGCAGTGAGTGGGACGGCGATGGCTACACCTTC.

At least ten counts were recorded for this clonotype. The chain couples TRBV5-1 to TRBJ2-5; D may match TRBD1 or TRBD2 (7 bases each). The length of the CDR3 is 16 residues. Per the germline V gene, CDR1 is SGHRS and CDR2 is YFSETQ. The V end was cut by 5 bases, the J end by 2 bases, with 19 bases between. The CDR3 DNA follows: TGCGCCAGCAGTTACAGGGGAGGGGGATTTCAAGAGACCCAGTACTTC. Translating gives CASSYRGGGFQETQYF.

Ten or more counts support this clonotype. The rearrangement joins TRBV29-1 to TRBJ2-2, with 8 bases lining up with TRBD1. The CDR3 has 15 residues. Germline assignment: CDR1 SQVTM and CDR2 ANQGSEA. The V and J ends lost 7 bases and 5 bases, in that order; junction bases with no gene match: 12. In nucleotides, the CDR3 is TGCAGCGCCCGAACAGGGGGAAGTTGGACCGGGGAGCTGTTTTTT. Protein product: CSARTGGSWTGELFF.

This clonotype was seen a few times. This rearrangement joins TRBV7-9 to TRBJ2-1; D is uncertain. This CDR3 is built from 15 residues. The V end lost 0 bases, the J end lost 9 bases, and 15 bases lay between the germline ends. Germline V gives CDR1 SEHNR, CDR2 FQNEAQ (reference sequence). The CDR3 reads CASSLADNFVSEQFF. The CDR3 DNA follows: TGTGCCAGCAGCTTAGCAGACAACTTCGTCAGTGAGCAGTTCTTC.